The T cell receptor (beta chain) under discussion was sequenced for a study of shared clonotypes between healthy human individuals. Study as a whole: A couple of women and a few men aged 18 to 49 served as donors. The study's findings and limits: Relative to clonotypes present in all four donors, those not shared had lower generation probabilities.

V was clipped by 4 bases and J by 5 bases; unmatched bases: 5. This CDR3 has 13 amino acids. Germline V gene data show CDR1 as SGHRS and CDR2 as YFSETQ. Template for every sorted-subset replicate PCR totaled 150 to 250 ng DNA, tens of thousands of T cell genomes. Produced via immunoSEQ multiplex PCR; TCRdb's table is partial and in-frame only. The sample contains about 730,000 clones, just under 75% of which appear only once. About this clone: Antigen specificity is unknown.

The source material was memory CD4+ T cells sorted from blood. Specified subset: CD45RA-negative fraction. This sequence was found in a woman under 40 in good health. The chain couples TRBV5-1 to TRBJ2-5; TRBD2 matches 7 bases. CDR3 in amino acids: CASSGGAGETQYF. The CDR3 DNA reads as TGCGCCAGCAGCGGCGGAGCGGGGGAGACCCAGTACTTC.